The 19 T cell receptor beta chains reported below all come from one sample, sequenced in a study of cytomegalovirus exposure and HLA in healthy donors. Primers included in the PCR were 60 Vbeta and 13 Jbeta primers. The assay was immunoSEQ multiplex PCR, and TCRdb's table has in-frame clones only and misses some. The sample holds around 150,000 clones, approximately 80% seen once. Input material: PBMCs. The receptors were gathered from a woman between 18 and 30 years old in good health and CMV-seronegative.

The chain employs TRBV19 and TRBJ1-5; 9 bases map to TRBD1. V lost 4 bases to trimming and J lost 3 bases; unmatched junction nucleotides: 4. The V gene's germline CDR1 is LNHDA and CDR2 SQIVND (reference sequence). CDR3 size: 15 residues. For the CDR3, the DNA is TGTGCCAGTAGTAGAGGGACAGGGATCAATCAGCCCCAGCATTTT. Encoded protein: CASSRGTGINQPQHF.

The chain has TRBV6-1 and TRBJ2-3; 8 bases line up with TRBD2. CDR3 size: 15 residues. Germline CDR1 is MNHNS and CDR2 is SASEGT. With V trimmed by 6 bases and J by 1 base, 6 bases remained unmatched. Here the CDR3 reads CASRTRGAGTDTQYF. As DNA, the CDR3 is TGTGCCAGCAGGACGCGGGGGGCCGGCACAGATACGCAGTATTTT.

CDR3: CAWTGTLVEKLFF. CDR3 nucleotide sequence: TGTGCCTGGACAGGGACTCTGGTTGAAAAACTGTTTTTT. The V and J genes are TRBV30 and TRBJ1-4, with D tentatively TRBD1 (5 bases). The length of the CDR3 is 13 residues. CDR1 is GTSNPN and CDR2 is SVGIG in the germline V gene (reference sequence). The V gene lost 4 bases and the J gene lost 7 bases, with 13 bases spanning the gap.

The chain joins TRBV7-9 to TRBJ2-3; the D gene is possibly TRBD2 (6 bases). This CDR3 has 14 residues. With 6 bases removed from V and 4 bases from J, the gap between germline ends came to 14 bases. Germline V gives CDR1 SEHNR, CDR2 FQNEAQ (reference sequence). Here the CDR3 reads CASSPSGEADTQYF. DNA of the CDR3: TGTGCCAGCAGTCCCTCGGGGGAAGCAGATACGCAGTATTTT.

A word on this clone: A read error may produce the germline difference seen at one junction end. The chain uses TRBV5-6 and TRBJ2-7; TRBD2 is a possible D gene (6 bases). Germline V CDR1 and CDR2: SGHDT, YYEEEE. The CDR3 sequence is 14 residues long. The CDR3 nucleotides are TGTGCCAGCAGCTTGGGACTAGTAGCCTACGGGCAGTACTTC. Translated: CASSLGLVAYGQYF.

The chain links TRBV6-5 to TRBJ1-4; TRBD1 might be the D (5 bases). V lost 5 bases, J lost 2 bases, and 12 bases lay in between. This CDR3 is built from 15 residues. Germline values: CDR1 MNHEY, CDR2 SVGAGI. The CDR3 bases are TGTGCCAGCAGTACATCAGGGTTCACTAATGAAAAACTGTTTTTT. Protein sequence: CASSTSGFTNEKLFF.

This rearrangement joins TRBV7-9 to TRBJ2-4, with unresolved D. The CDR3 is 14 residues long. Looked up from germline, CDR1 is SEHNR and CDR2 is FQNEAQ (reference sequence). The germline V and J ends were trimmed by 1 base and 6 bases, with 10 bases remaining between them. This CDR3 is CASSLGTAPNIQYF. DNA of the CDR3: TGTGCCAGCAGCTTAGGTACAGCTCCAAACATTCAGTACTTC.

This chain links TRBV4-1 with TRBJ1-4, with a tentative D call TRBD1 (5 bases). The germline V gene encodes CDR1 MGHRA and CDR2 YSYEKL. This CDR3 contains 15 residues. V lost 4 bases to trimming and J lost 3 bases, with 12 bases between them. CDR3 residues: CASSPTGSANEKLFF. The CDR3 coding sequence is TGCGCCAGCAGCCCTACAGGCTCGGCTAATGAAAAACTGTTTTTT.

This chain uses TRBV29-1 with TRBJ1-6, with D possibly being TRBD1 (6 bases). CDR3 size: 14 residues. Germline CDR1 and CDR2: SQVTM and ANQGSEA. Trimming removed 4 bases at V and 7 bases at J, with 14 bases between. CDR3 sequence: CSVVVGQGNSPLHF. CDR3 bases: TGCAGCGTTGTGGTCGGCCAGGGGAATTCACCCCTCCACTTT.

In DNA, the CDR3 is TGCAGCGTCAGACAGGGGGCGAACTATGGCTACACCTTC. It is translated as CSVRQGANYGYTF. This chain joins TRBV29-1 and TRBJ1-2; 10 nucleotides agree with TRBD1. Germline V lookup: CDR1 SQVTM, CDR2 ANQGSEA. V lost 6 bases, J lost 2 bases, and 3 bases stayed unmatched. There are 13 residues in the CDR3.

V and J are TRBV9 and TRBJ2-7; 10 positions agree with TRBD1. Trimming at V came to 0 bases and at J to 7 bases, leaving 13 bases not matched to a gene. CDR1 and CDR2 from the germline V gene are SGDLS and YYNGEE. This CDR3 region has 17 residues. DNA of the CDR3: TGTGCCAGCAGCGTAGGGTATCTAGACAGGGGGCTCGAAGAGCAGTACTTC. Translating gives CASSVGYLDRGLEEQYF.

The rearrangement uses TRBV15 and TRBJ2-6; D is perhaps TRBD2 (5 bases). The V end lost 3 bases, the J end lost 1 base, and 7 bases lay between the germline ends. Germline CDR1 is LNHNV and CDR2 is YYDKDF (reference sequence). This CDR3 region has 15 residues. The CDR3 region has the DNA TGTGCCACCAGCAGGAGGGTATCTGGGGCCAACGTCCTGACTTTC. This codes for CATSRRVSGANVLTF. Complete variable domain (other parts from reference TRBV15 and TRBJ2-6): DAMVIQNPRYQVTQFGKPVTLSCSQTLNHNVMYWYQQKSSQAPKLLFHYYDKDFNNEADTPDNFQSRRPNTSFCFLDIRSPGLGDTAMYLCATSRRVSGANVLTFGAGSRLTVL.

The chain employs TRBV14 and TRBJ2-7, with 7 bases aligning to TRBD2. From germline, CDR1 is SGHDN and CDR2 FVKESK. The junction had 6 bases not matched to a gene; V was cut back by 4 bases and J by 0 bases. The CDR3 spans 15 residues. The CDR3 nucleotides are TGTGCCAGCAGCCCCGGACTAGTCCGCTCCTACGAGCAGTACTTC. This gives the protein CASSPGLVRSYEQYF.

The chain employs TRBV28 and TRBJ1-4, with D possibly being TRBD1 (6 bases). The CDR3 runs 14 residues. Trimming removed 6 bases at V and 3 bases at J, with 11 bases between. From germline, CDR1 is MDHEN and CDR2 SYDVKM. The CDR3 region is CASRSGVANEKLFF. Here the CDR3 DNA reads TGTGCCAGCAGGTCAGGGGTCGCTAATGAAAAACTGTTTTTT.

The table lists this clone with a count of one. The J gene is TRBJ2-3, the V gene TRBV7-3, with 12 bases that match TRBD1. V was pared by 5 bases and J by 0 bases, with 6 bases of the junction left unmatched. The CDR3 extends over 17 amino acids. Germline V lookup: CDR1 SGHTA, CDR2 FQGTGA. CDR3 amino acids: CASSPGTGGPSTDTQYF. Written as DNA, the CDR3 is TGTGCCAGCAGCCCTGGGACAGGGGGCCCTAGCACAGATACGCAGTATTTT.

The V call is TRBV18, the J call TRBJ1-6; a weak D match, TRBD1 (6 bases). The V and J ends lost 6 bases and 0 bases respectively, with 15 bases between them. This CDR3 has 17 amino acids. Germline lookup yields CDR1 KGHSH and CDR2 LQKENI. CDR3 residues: CASSLNARGSYNSPLHF. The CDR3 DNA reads TGTGCCAGCTCCCTCAACGCCAGGGGCTCCTATAATTCACCCCTCCACTTT.

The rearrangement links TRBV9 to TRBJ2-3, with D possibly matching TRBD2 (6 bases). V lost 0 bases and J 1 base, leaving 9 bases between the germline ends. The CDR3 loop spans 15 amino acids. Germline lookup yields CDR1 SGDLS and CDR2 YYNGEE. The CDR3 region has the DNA TGTGCCAGCAGCGTAGGGGGACTCGGCACAGATACGCAGTATTTT. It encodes CASSVGGLGTDTQYF.

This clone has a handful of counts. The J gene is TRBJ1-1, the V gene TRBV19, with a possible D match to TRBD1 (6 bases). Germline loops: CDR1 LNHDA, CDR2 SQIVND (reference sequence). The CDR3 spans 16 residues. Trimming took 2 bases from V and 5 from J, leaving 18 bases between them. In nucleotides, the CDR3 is TGTGCCAGTAGTATACGGGGGGCTTCAAGGGGTACTGAAGCTTTCTTT. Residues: CASSIRGASRGTEAFF.

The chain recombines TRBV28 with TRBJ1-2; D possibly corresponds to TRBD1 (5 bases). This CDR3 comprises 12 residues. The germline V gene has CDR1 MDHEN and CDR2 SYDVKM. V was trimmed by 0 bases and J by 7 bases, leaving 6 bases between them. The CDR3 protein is CASSLWTAGYTF. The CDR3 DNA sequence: TGTGCCAGCAGTTTATGGACAGCTGGCTACACCTTC.